This T cell receptor (beta chain) came from a study of tumor and adjacent non-tumor tissue in lung cancer. Study as a whole: Histology: about a dozen adenocarcinoma, 2 squamous cell carcinoma, 1 small cell lung cancer. Aged about 31 to 85 years, patients included under 13 men and 4 to 6 women with stage I to III disease.

The template was RNA from unsorted bulk tissue. A modified ARM-PCR protocol with three rounds of nested PCR amplified TCRbeta. TCRdb re-called the multiplex PCR reads with MiXCR, one entry per CDR3 protein. The table lists approximately 120,000 distinct CDR3 sequences, roughly 77% of them singletons. There are 14 residues in the CDR3. V was pared by 7 bases and J by 5 bases, with 18 bases between. The germline gives CDR1 MDHEN, CDR2 SYDVKM. Comment on this clonotype: One base away lies a much larger clone, so this may be a sequencing read error.

This chain connects TRBV28 to TRBJ2-7; a weak D match, TRBD2 (5 bases). This receptor was identified in a woman in her fifties or sixties with non-small cell lung cancer. Sequences were obtained from lung tumor tissue. CDR3 nucleotides: TGTGCCAGCATTAGCGACCCCGGGCGGAACGAGCAGTACTTC. Its translation: CASISDPGRNEQYF.